Each of the 9 T cell receptor beta chains below was sequenced from the same sample in a study of shared clonotypes between healthy human individuals (dated by TCRdb to about 2020). The library was prepared using the immunoSEQ multiplex PCR assay. Sourced from immuneACCESS, this table was stored by TCRdb with only in-frame sequences that have V and J called. A share of the clones is absent; for the studies checked, an unresolved V gene accounts for under half, and the remainder has no known explanation. The sample profile shows approximately 100,000 clones; 55% to 70% of them were found once. In total, the top ten clones hold roughly 24% of the sample. Sample: memory CD8+ T cells sorted from blood. Interpreted using the paper, the cell subset or site label stands for: CD45RO+ cells pooled with CCR7-negative TemRA cells. Receptor source: a woman in her twenties or thirties in good health.

The rearrangement uses TRBV5-1 and TRBJ1-2; 12 nucleotides agree with TRBD1. This CDR3 is 16 amino acids long. With 2 bases clipped from V and 2 bases from J, the junction kept 4 bases outside the gene matches. Looked up from germline, CDR1 is SGHRS and CDR2 is YFSETQ. The CDR3 spells CASSFEGQGANYGYTF. CDR3 nucleotide sequence: TGCGCCAGCAGCTTCGAGGGACAGGGGGCGAACTATGGCTACACCTTC. Based on the CDR3 plus reference TRBV5-1 and TRBJ1-2, the full variable domain is KAGVTQTPRYLIKTRGQQVTLSCSPISGHRSVSWYQQTPGQGLQFLFEYFSETQRNKGNFPGRFSGRQFSNSRSEMNVSTLELGDSALYLCASSFEGQGANYGYTFGSGTRLTVV.

This chain links TRBV11-2 with TRBJ2-1; a weak D match, TRBD1 (6 bases). Between the trimmed V and J ends, which lost 5 bases and 5 bases, there was a span of 19 bases. CDR1 and CDR2 from the germline V gene are SGHAT and FQNNGV. CDR3 length equals 16 residues. This chain's CDR3 is CASSPMSTGVDNEQFF. The DNA of the CDR3 is TGTGCCAGCAGCCCGATGTCGACAGGTGTCGACAATGAGCAGTTCTTC. Based on the CDR3 plus reference TRBV11-2 and TRBJ2-1, the full variable domain is EAGVAQSPRYKIIEKRQSVAFWCNPISGHATLYWYQQILGQGPKLLIQFQNNGVVDDSQLPKDRFSAERLKGVDSTLKIQPAKLEDSAVYLCASSPMSTGVDNEQFFGPGTRLTVL.

This clone was counted at least ten times. This chain links TRBV28 with TRBJ2-5, with TRBD1 identical over 7 bases. The ends lost 3 bases at V and 0 bases at J; junction bases unmatched: 4. The CDR3 loop spans 15 amino acids. Germline CDR1 reads MDHEN; CDR2 reads SYDVKM. The CDR3 DNA reads TGTGCCAGCAGTTTCTGGGGGACAGACCAAGAGACCCAGTACTTC. This gives the protein CASSFWGTDQETQYF.

J is TRBJ2-1 and V is TRBV7-9; no clear D. V was shortened by 3 bases and J by 10 bases, with 13 bases between the two germline ends. CDR3 length: 13 amino acids. The V gene's germline CDR1 is SEHNR and CDR2 FQNEAQ (reference sequence). CDR3 DNA: TGTGCCAGCAGCTTTAATCCCGCCGGGGAGCAGTTCTTC. Translation gives CASSFNPAGEQFF.

This clone was counted only a few times. This chain joins TRBV9 and TRBJ2-3; the D gene could be TRBD1 or TRBD2 (6 bases each). The length of the CDR3 is 14 residues. Germline V gene sequence: CDR1 SGDLS, CDR2 YYNGEE. V lost 2 bases and J 3 bases, leaving 10 bases between the germline ends. The CDR3 DNA reads as TGTGCCAGCAGCGTGGGGGGCACGACAGATACGCAGTATTTT. This gives the protein CASSVGGTTDTQYF.

The genes are TRBV7-9 and TRBJ2-1; D remains ambiguous. This CDR3 is 14 amino acids long. V lost 0 bases and J 7 bases, leaving 10 bases between the germline ends. The V gene's germline CDR1 is SEHNR and CDR2 FQNEAQ (reference sequence). Here the CDR3 reads CASSLAVIDNEQFF. The CDR3 nucleotides are TGTGCCAGCAGCTTAGCGGTGATTGATAATGAGCAGTTCTTC.

The chain couples TRBV7-9 to TRBJ2-4, with a weak D call TRBD1 (6 bases). Deletions cut 5 bases from V and 8 bases from J, with 10 bases between. CDR3 length equals 12 residues. Germline loops: CDR1 SEHNR, CDR2 FQNEAQ (reference sequence). The CDR3 DNA follows: TGTGCCAGCAGCGACAGGTTCGACATTCAGTACTTC. It codes for CASSDRFDIQYF.

This clone showed up many times. The chain carries TRBV6-5 and TRBJ2-7, with 11 bases identical to TRBD2. J lost 3 bases, V lost 0 bases, and 4 bases had no gene match. The CDR3 spans 16 residues. In germline, CDR1 is MNHEY, CDR2 SVGAGI. This chain's CDR3 is CASSYSRLAGFYEQYF. CDR3 DNA sequence: TGTGCCAGCAGTTACTCTCGACTAGCGGGATTCTACGAGCAGTACTTC.

The chain links TRBV4-2 to TRBJ2-1; 8 bases agree with TRBD2. Per germline, CDR1 LGHNA and CDR2 YNFKEQ. J gave up 8 bases and V 7 bases, and 10 bases lay outside the gene matches. The CDR3 spans 14 residues. The DNA for the CDR3 is TGTGCCAGCAAGGGAGCGGGAGAGGGCGATGAGCAGTTCTTC. Translating gives CASKGAGEGDEQFF.